These 31 T cell receptor beta chains were all obtained from the same sample, sequenced in a study of blood T cell repertoires in COVID-19. Assay used: immunoSEQ multiplex PCR; TCRdb lists only in-frame clones, some missing. In the table there are 110,000 to 150,000 clones, about 80% of which are singletons. The source material was PBMCs or T cells enriched from blood (not recorded which). These receptor sequences come from a woman aged 18-29 years who had been exposed to COVID-19.

This chain uses TRBV7-8 with TRBJ2-7; the match to TRBD2 covers 13 bases. The V segment lost 3 bases and the J segment 4 bases; nucleotides outside the gene matches: 6. This CDR3 has 16 amino acids. Germline loops: CDR1 SGHVS, CDR2 FQNEAQ. This chain's CDR3 is CASSFRTSGSGYEQYF. The CDR3 DNA follows: TGTGCCAGCAGCTTTCGGACTAGCGGGAGCGGATACGAGCAGTACTTC.

The rearrangement links TRBV7-3 to TRBJ1-1; 7 bases agree with TRBD1. CDR3 length equals 16 residues. V gave up 0 bases and J gave up 1 base; unmatched junction bases: 5. Per the germline V gene, CDR1 is SGHTA and CDR2 is FQGTGA. In nucleotides, the CDR3 is TGTGCCAGCAGCTTAACGGGACAGAGGCCGAACACTGAAGCTTTCTTT. This encodes CASSLTGQRPNTEAFF.

This clone appeared a single time. The CDR3 reads CASSIRTSLYNEQFF. DNA of the CDR3: TGTGCCAGTAGTATCCGAACTAGCCTATACAATGAGCAGTTCTTC. The V gene is TRBV19, the J gene TRBJ2-1; TRBD2 is a possible D gene (6 bases). In germline, CDR1 is LNHDA, CDR2 SQIVND (reference sequence). This CDR3 comprises 15 residues. V was cut by 3 bases and J by 4 bases, with 13 bases left in between.

V is TRBV27 and J is TRBJ2-6; 8 bases line up with TRBD1. V gave up 5 bases and J gave up 1 base; unmatched junction bases: 13. This CDR3 is built from 19 residues. The V gene's germline CDR1 is MNHEY and CDR2 SMNVEV (reference sequence). The CDR3 reads CASSLAPPGGISGANVLTF. The CDR3 DNA reads TGTGCCAGCAGTCTAGCCCCCCCAGGGGGCATATCTGGGGCCAACGTCCTGACTTTC.

The chain links TRBV4-2 to TRBJ2-7, with TRBD1 identical over 10 bases. CDR1 is LGHNA and CDR2 is YNFKEQ in the germline V gene. V lost 2 bases and J lost 1; bases outside the gene matches: 5. The CDR3 contains 16 residues. The CDR3, as DNA: TGTGCCAGCAGCCAAACCGGGACAGGGGAATCCTACGAGCAGTACTTC. Translation gives CASSQTGTGESYEQYF.

This clone was seen just once. The rearrangement links TRBV4-1 to TRBJ1-3, with TRBD1 matching over 7 bases. The V and J ends lost 4 bases and 0 bases, in that order; junction bases with no gene match: 21. From germline, CDR1 is MGHRA and CDR2 YSYEKL. The CDR3 covers 21 residues. The CDR3 loop reads CASSRTDFQGVPYLSGNTIYF. CDR3 in DNA: TGCGCCAGCAGCCGGACCGATTTTCAGGGGGTGCCTTACCTCTCTGGAAACACCATATATTTT.

This clone was counted a single time. This chain uses TRBV7-3 with TRBJ2-1; weak D call: TRBD1 (6 bases). V shed 5 bases and J shed 0 bases, with 14 bases lying between them. The CDR3 is made up of 16 amino acids. Germline-derived CDR1 and CDR2 are SGHTA and FQGTGA. The CDR3 region is CASSPNRVSSYNEQFF. The CDR3 DNA sequence: TGTGCCAGCAGCCCCAACAGGGTAAGCTCCTACAATGAGCAGTTCTTC. Using reference TRBV7-3 and TRBJ2-1 for the parts outside the CDR3, the full variable domain is GAGVSQTPSNKVTEKGKYVELRCDPISGHTALYWYRQSLGQGPEFLIYFQGTGAADDSGLPNDRFFAVRPEGSVSTLKIQRTERGDSAVYLCASSPNRVSSYNEQFFGPGTRLTVL.

The chain carries TRBV27 and TRBJ2-2; D remains unclear. Deletions cut 2 bases from V and 6 bases from J, with 10 bases between. The CDR3 runs 14 residues. Germline V gene data show CDR1 as MNHEY and CDR2 as SMNVEV (reference sequence). The CDR3 sequence: CASSLVSLSGELFF. In nucleotides, the CDR3 is TGTGCCAGCAGTTTAGTGTCCCTATCCGGGGAGCTGTTTTTT.

The rearrangement uses TRBV5-1 and TRBJ1-1, with 7 bases lining up with TRBD1. CDR1 and CDR2 from the germline V gene are SGHRS and YFSETQ. J lost 1 base, V lost 9 bases, and 12 bases had no gene match. The CDR3 has 15 amino acids. The CDR3 loop reads CATKDRTAKNTEAFF. The CDR3 DNA follows: TGCGCCACCAAGGACAGGACCGCTAAGAACACTGAAGCTTTCTTT.

The genes are TRBV7-2 and TRBJ2-1; possibly TRBD2 for D (6 bases). This CDR3 has 14 residues. CDR1 SGHTA and CDR2 FQGNSA come from the germline V gene. Between the trimmed V and J ends, which lost 3 bases and 7 bases, there was a span of 13 bases. CDR3 sequence reads: CASSLDQTRNEQFF. The CDR3 coding sequence is TGTGCCAGCAGCTTGGACCAGACTAGGAATGAGCAGTTCTTC.

The rearrangement joins TRBV5-6 to TRBJ1-1, with 10 bases fitting TRBD1. Unmatched junction bases numbered 9, after V lost 3 bases and J lost 7 bases. CDR3 length: 15 amino acids. Germline lookup yields CDR1 SGHDT and CDR2 YYEEEE. DNA of the CDR3: TGTGCCAGCAGCTCTCTACGACAGGGGGCGGTTGAAGCTTTCTTT. Its translation is CASSSLRQGAVEAFF.

In this sample, this clone turned up a few times. Other DNA variants within this sample encode the same CDR3. The DNA of the CDR3 is TGTGCCAGCAGCCCGGACTACGCGAACACCGGGGAGCTGTTTTTT. Its translation: CASSPDYANTGELFF. The chain links TRBV7-3 to TRBJ2-2; D is perhaps TRBD2 (6 bases). Looked up from germline, CDR1 is SGHTA and CDR2 is FQGTGA. This CDR3 has 15 amino acids. V lost 5 bases and J 0 bases, leaving 10 bases between the germline ends.

This chain joins TRBV7-9 and TRBJ2-3; 9 bases are a match to TRBD1. The germline V gene encodes CDR1 SEHNR and CDR2 FQNEAQ (reference sequence). The J segment lost 2 bases and the V segment lost 4 bases, leaving 4 bases of the junction unmatched. The CDR3 is 15 amino acids. CDR3 nucleotides: TGTGCCAGCAGCTCACAGGGGGCCCACACAGATACGCAGTATTTT. Translating it yields CASSSQGAHTDTQYF.

The chain carries TRBV5-1 and TRBJ1-1, with a weak D call TRBD1 (6 bases). V was shortened by 4 bases and J by 2 bases, with 18 bases between the two germline ends. Per germline, CDR1 SGHRS and CDR2 YFSETQ. This CDR3 is 16 amino acids long. This CDR3 is CASSLKAGGYNTEAFF. CDR3 sequence (DNA): TGCGCCAGCAGCCTCAAGGCGGGGGGCTATAACACTGAAGCTTTCTTT. The whole variable domain, remainder taken from reference TRBV5-1 and TRBJ1-1, is KAGVTQTPRYLIKTRGQQVTLSCSPISGHRSVSWYQQTPGQGLQFLFEYFSETQRNKGNFPGRFSGRQFSNSRSEMNVSTLELGDSALYLCASSLKAGGYNTEAFFGQGTRLTVV.

This clone is a singleton in its sample. The genes are TRBV28 and TRBJ1-1; the D is unclear. Germline values: CDR1 MDHEN, CDR2 SYDVKM. Trimming removed 5 bases from V and 3 bases from J, with 19 bases in between. The CDR3 is 16 residues long. The CDR3: CASSPIWPGRDTEAFF. For the CDR3, the DNA is TGTGCCAGCAGTCCCATCTGGCCCGGCCGGGACACTGAAGCTTTCTTT.

CDR3 sequence reads: CASRPVPGTGDTGELFF. As DNA, the CDR3 is TGCGCCAGCAGGCCAGTACCCGGGACAGGGGACACCGGGGAGCTGTTTTTT. The V gene is TRBV5-1, the J gene TRBJ2-2, with 10 positions matching TRBD1. This CDR3 has 17 residues. The V segment lost 5 bases and the J segment 3 bases; nucleotides outside the gene matches: 10. Germline CDR1 is SGHRS and CDR2 is YFSETQ.

In DNA form, the CDR3 reads TGTGCCAGCAGCTTAGCCGAGGATTCAGGACAGGGAGGGAACACCGGGGAGCTGTTTTTT. Protein product: CASSLAEDSGQGGNTGELFF. The chain has TRBV7-4 and TRBJ2-2; 8 nucleotides align to TRBD1. This CDR3 has 20 residues. CDR1 and CDR2 (germline): SGHVT, SQSDAQ. V gave up 0 bases and J gave up 1 base; unmatched junction bases: 13.

The chain joins TRBV9 to TRBJ1-2; D perhaps matches TRBD1 (6 bases). The V and J ends lost 0 bases and 7 bases respectively, with 16 bases between them. The CDR3 contains 15 residues. Germline CDR1 reads SGDLS; CDR2 reads YYNGEE. The CDR3 sequence: CASSVATGEELGYTF. CDR3 bases: TGTGCCAGCAGCGTAGCGACAGGTGAGGAACTTGGCTACACCTTC.

This sequence joins TRBV4-1 and TRBJ1-2; 7 nucleotides align to TRBD1. The CDR3 consists of 11 residues. J was trimmed by 13 bases and V by 4 bases; bases with no gene match: 6. Per the germline V gene, CDR1 is MGHRA and CDR2 is YSYEKL. CDR3 region: CASSRTGYSTF. In nucleotides, the CDR3 is TGCGCCAGCAGCCGGACAGGTTACTCCACCTTC.

The gene calls are TRBV9 and TRBJ2-2, with a weak D call TRBD2 (6 bases). This CDR3 spans 16 amino acids. Germline CDR1 is SGDLS and CDR2 is YYNGEE. The ends were cut back, 0 bases at V and 0 bases at J, with 9 bases in the middle. DNA for the CDR3: TGTGCCAGCAGCGTAGAGGCGGGGACGAACACCGGGGAGCTGTTTTTT. Translation: CASSVEAGTNTGELFF.

This chain links TRBV3-1 (or the pseudogene TRBV3-2) with TRBJ2-7; the D gene is possibly TRBD1 (6 bases). V lost 7 bases and J lost 3, with 10 bases in between. CDR3 length equals 12 residues. CDR1 and CDR2 (germline): LGHDT, YNNKEL (reference sequence). CDR3 nucleotides: TGTGCCAGCACACAACAGGGCTACGAGCAGTACTTC. Its translation: CASTQQGYEQYF.

The V and J genes are TRBV6-2 or TRBV6-3 and TRBJ2-7; 8 bases are shared with TRBD1. The trim removed 5 bases at V and 3 bases at J, leaving 6 bases unmatched. CDR3 length: 14 amino acids. CDR1 is MNHEY, CDR2 SVGEGT, per germline. The CDR3 protein is CASSRDRRYYEQYF. The CDR3 DNA sequence: TGTGCCAGCAGTCGGGACAGGCGATACTACGAGCAGTACTTC.

V is TRBV28 and J is TRBJ2-2; 13 nucleotides align to TRBD2. Germline V gene lookup returns CDR1 MDHEN and CDR2 SYDVKM. The CDR3 runs to 15 residues. V lost 10 bases to trimming and J lost 7 bases; unmatched junction nucleotides: 9. Here the CDR3 DNA reads TGTGCCACCGTAGGACTAGCGGGAGCGAACGGGGAGCTGTTTTTT. Protein sequence: CATVGLAGANGELFF.

The chain is built from TRBV20-1 and TRBJ2-5; TRBD2 agrees at 8 bases. After removal of 3 bases from V and 3 bases from J, the junction contained 12 bases not matched to a gene. CDR3 length: 16 amino acids. The V gene's germline CDR1 is DFQATT and CDR2 SNEGSKA (reference sequence). CDR3 residues: CSASPLVAGRKETQYF. The CDR3 coding sequence is TGCAGTGCTAGTCCCTTAGTAGCGGGAAGAAAAGAGACCCAGTACTTC.

The chain links TRBV19 to TRBJ2-1; D is perhaps TRBD1 (6 bases). The CDR3 runs to 13 residues. V was pared by 2 bases and J by 6 bases, with 8 bases between. Germline values: CDR1 LNHDA, CDR2 SQIVND (reference sequence). Here the CDR3 DNA reads TGTGCCAGTAGTATAACAGGGAGCAATGAGCAGTTCTTC. It codes for CASSITGSNEQFF.

The V gene is TRBV7-3, the J gene TRBJ2-5; the match to TRBD2 covers 8 bases. The V and J ends lost 5 bases and 4 bases, in that order; junction bases with no gene match: 12. The CDR3 length is 16 residues. From germline, CDR1 is SGHTA and CDR2 FQGTGA. CDR3 sequence (DNA): TGTGCCAGCAGCCCCCAAGCGGGAGTGGGGGGAGAGACCCAGTACTTC. Amino acids: CASSPQAGVGGETQYF. Drawing the rest from reference TRBV7-3 and TRBJ2-5, the complete variable domain is GAGVSQTPSNKVTEKGKYVELRCDPISGHTALYWYRQSLGQGPEFLIYFQGTGAADDSGLPNDRFFAVRPEGSVSTLKIQRTERGDSAVYLCASSPQAGVGGETQYFGPGTRLLVL.

V usage is TRBV3-1 (or the pseudogene TRBV3-2) and J usage is TRBJ2-1; TRBD2 aligns across 10 bases. The CDR3 sequence is 14 residues long. Germline V lookup: CDR1 LGHDT, CDR2 YNNKEL (reference sequence). Trimming cost V 1 base and J 9 bases; bases outside gene matches: 3. CDR3 DNA: TGTGCCAGCAGCCAAGGGAGACTAGCGGGTGAGCAGTTCTTC. Amino acid sequence: CASSQGRLAGEQFF.

V and J are TRBV7-2 and TRBJ1-2; possible D gene TRBD1, 5 bases. This CDR3 has 15 residues. Germline V lookup: CDR1 SGHTA, CDR2 FQGNSA. V was shortened by 5 bases and J by 7 bases, with 20 bases between the two germline ends. CDR3 sequence: CASSPEQGVGGGYTF. The CDR3 bases are TGTGCCAGCAGCCCAGAGCAGGGTGTGGGAGGTGGCTACACCTTC.

The V call is TRBV27, the J call TRBJ1-4; D is possibly TRBD1 (6 bases). CDR3 size: 13 residues. V was clipped by 6 bases and J by 6 bases, with 11 bases between them. The V gene's germline CDR1 is MNHEY and CDR2 SMNVEV (reference sequence). The CDR3 sequence: CASSQRQDEKLFF. In nucleotides, the CDR3 is TGTGCCAGCAGCCAGAGACAGGATGAAAAACTGTTTTTT.

The chain employs TRBV5-1 and TRBJ2-7; D possibly corresponds to TRBD1 (5 bases). The CDR3 runs 15 residues. The V end lost 0 bases, the J end lost 3 bases, and 13 bases lay between the germline ends. Germline V gene lookup returns CDR1 SGHRS and CDR2 YFSETQ. As DNA, the CDR3 is TGCGCCAGCAGCTTGGGGGGCTTGTACAACTACGAGCAGTACTTC. Translation gives CASSLGGLYNYEQYF.

The chain employs TRBV7-3 and TRBJ2-6; TRBD2 is a possible D gene (5 bases). Deletions cut 3 bases from V and 0 bases from J, with 9 bases between. The CDR3 is 16 amino acids. Germline V gene sequence: CDR1 SGHTA, CDR2 FQGTGA. CDR3 coding DNA: TGTGCCAGCAGCTTGGGGAGTCCCTCTGGGGCCAACGTCCTGACTTTC. This encodes CASSLGSPSGANVLTF.